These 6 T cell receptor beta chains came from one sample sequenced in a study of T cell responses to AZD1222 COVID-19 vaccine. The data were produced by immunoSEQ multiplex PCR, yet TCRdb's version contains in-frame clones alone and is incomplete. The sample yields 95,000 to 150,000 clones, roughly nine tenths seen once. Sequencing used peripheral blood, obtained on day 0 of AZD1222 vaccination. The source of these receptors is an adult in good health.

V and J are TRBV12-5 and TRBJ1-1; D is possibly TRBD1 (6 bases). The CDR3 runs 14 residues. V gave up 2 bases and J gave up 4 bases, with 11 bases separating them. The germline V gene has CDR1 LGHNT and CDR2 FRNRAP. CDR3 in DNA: TGTGCTAGTGGTTTGAGGTCAGGGGTCACTGAAGCTTTCTTT. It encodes CASGLRSGVTEAFF.

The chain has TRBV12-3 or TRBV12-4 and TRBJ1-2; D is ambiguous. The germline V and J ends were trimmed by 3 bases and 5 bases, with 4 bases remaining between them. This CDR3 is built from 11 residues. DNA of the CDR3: TGTGCCAGCAGTTTCACTTATGGCTACACCTTC. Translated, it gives CASSFTYGYTF.

The CDR3 spells CASSLAGLVTQYF. Here the CDR3 DNA reads TGTGCCAGCAGCTTAGCTGGCCTGGTGACCCAGTACTTC. V is TRBV7-8 and J is TRBJ2-5; D remains unclear. Germline CDR1 SGHVS, CDR2 FQNEAQ. CDR3 length: 13 residues. V was cut by 0 bases and J by 7 bases, with 9 bases left in between.

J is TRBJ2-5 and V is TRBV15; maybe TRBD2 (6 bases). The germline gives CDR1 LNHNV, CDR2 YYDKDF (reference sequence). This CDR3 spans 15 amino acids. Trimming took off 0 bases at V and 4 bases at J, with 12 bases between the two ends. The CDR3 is CATSRERGFGETQYF. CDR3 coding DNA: TGTGCCACCAGCAGAGAGCGGGGATTCGGAGAGACCCAGTACTTC.

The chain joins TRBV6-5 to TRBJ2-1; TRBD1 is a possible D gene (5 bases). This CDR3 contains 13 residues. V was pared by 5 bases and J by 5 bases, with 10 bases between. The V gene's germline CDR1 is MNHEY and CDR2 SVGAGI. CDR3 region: CASSQGSHNEQFF. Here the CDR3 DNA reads TGTGCCAGCAGTCAGGGTTCCCACAATGAGCAGTTCTTC.

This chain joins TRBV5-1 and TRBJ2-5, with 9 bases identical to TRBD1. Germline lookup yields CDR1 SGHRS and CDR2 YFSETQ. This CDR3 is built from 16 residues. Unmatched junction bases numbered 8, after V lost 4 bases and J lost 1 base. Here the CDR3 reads CASSGTGTGSQETQYF. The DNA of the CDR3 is TGCGCCAGCAGCGGAACCGGGACAGGGTCCCAAGAGACCCAGTACTTC.